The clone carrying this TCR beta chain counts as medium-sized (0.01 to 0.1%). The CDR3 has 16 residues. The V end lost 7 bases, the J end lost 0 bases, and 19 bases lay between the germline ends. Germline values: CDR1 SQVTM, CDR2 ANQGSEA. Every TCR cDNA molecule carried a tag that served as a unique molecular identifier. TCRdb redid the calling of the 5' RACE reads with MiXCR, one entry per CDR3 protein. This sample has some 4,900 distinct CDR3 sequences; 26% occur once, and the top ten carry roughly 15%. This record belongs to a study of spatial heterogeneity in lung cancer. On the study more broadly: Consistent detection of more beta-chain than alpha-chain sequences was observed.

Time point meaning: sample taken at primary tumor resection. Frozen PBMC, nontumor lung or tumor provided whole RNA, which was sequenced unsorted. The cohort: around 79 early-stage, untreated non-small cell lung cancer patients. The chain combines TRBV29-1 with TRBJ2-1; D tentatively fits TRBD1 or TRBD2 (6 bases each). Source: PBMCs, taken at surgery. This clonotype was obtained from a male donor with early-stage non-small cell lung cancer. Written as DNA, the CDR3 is TGCAGCGCAGGGGACTCTATAAAATTCTCCTACAATGAGCAGTTCTTC. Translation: CSAGDSIKFSYNEQFF.